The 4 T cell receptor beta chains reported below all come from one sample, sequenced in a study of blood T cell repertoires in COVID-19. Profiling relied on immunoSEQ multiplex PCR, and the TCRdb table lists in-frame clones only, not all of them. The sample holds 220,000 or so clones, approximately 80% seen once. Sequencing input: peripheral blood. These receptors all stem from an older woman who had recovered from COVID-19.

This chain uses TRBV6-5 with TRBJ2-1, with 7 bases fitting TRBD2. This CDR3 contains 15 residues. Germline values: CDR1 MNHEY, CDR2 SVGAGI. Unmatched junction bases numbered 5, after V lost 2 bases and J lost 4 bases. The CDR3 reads CASSYLAGEYNEQFF. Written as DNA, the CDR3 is TGTGCCAGCAGTTACCTGGCGGGGGAGTACAATGAGCAGTTCTTC.

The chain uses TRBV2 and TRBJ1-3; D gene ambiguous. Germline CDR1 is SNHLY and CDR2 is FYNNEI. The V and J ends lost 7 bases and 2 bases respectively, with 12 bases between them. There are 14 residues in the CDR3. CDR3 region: CASNRGTAGNTIYF. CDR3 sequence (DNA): TGTGCCAGCAACCGCGGAACCGCTGGAAACACCATATATTTT.

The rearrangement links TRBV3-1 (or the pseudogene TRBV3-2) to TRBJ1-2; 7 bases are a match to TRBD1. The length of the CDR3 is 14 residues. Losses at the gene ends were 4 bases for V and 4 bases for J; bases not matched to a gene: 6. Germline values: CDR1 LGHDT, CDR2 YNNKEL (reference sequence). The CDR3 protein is CASSRGQDIYGYTF. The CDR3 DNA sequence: TGTGCCAGCAGCCGCGGACAGGACATCTATGGCTACACCTTC.

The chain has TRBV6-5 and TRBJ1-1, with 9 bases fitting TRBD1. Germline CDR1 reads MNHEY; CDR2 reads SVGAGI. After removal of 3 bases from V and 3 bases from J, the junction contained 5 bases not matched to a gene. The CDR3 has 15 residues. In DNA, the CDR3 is TGTGCCAGCAGTTATGGGGACAGGGTTTACACTGAAGCTTTCTTT. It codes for CASSYGDRVYTEAFF.